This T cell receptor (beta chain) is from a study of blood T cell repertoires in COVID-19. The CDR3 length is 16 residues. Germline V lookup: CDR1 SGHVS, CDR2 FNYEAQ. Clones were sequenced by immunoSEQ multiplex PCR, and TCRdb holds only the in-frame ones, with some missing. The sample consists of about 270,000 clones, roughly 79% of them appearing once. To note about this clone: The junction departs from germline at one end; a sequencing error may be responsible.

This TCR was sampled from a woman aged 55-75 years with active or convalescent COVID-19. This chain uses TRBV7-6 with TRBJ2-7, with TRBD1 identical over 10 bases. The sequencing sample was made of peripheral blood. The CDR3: CASSLFLGQGDLGWNF. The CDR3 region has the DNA TGTGCCAGCAGCTTATTTCTCGGACAGGGGGATCTCGGGTGGAACTTC.